Detailed here is one TCR beta chain. Its antigen is as yet unknown. This sample is part of a study of glioma-infiltrating T cells. The length of the CDR3 is 14 residues. V was pared by 5 bases and J by 7 bases, with 17 bases between. CDR1 is DFQATT and CDR2 is SNEGSKA in the germline V gene (reference sequence). Amplification of TCR alpha and beta CDR3 regions from RNA used iRepertoire nested multiplex PCR. Via MiXCR, TCRdb re-called the multiplex PCR reads, giving one row per CDR3 protein. The profile shows approximately 130,000 distinct CDR3 sequences, about 25% of them singletons. Study conclusions and caveats: Gliomas, especially low-grade, showed above-expected tissue-blood divergence; non-neoplastic patients showed below.

The clonotype was recovered from a human donor with low-grade glioma or glioblastoma, undergoing nonglioma brain surgery, or in good health (not recorded which). The specimen was glioma tissue, nonneoplastic brain tissue, or PBMCs (not recorded which). The gene calls are TRBV20-1 and TRBJ2-2; D remains unclear. CDR3 in DNA: TGCAGTGCTCCCTTGGAAGCGCTGGGCGGGGAGCTGTTTTTT. Protein sequence: CSAPLEALGGELFF.